Here is one T cell receptor beta chain with its context. The target antigen is unknown. This CDR3 is built from 12 residues. Germline V gene data show CDR1 as SGHAT and CDR2 as FQNNGV. Trimming left V 0 bases short and J 3 bases short, with 3 bases between. The data belong to a study of T cell repertoires in cytomegalovirus infection. Whole-study context: Both CMV infection and a matching HLA type were indicated by public TCR beta signatures.

TCRdb used MiXCR to reprocess the reads, holding one entry per CDR3 protein. The table has under 850,000 distinct CDR3 sequences, about 33% seen once. Sequences were derived from cultured PBMCs, sampled from culture after CMV antigen stimulation. V usage is TRBV11-2 and J usage is TRBJ2-7; D remains unclear. The TCR was taken from a human donor in good health (CMV status not recorded). Some clones in this sample may be carry-over from other donors' samples. DNA for the CDR3: TGTGCCAGCAGCTTAGAAAACTACGAGCAGTACTTC. It yields the protein CASSLENYEQYF.